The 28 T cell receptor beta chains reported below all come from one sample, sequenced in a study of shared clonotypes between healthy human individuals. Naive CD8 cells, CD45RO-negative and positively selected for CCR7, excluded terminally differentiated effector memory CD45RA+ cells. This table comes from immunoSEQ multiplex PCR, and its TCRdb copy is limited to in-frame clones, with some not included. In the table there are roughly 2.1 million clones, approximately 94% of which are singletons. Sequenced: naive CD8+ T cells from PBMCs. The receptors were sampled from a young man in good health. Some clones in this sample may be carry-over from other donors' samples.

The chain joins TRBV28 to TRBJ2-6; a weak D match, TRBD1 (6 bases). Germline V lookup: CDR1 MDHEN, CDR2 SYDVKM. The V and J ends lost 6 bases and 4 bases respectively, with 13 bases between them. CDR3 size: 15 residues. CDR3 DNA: TGTGCCAGCAGGGTACAGGGTTCAGGGGCCAACGTCCTGACTTTC. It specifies CASRVQGSGANVLTF.

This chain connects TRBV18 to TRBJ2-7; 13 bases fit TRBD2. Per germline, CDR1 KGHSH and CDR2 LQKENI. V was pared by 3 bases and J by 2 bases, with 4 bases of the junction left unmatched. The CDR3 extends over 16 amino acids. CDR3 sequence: CASSPPGLAGPYEQYF. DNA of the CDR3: TGTGCCAGCTCACCTCCGGGACTAGCGGGACCCTACGAGCAGTACTTC.

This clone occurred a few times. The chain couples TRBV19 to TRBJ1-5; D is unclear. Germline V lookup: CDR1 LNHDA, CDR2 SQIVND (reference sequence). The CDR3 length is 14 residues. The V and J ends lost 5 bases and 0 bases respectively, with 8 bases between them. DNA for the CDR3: TGTGCCAGTAGTGTTACATATAGCAATCAGCCCCAGCATTTT. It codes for CASSVTYSNQPQHF.

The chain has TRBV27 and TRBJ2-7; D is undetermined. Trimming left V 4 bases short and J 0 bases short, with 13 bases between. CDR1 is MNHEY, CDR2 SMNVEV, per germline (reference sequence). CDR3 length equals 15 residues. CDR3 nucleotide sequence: TGTGCCAGCAGTTCACAAAGGGCGAGCTCCTACGAGCAGTACTTC. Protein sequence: CASSSQRASSYEQYF.

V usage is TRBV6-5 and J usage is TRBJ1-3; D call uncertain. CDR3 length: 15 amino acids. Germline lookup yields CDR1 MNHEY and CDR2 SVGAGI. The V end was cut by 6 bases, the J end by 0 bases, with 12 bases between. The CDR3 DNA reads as TGTGCCAGCAGCCCCGCTGGGAGCTCTGGAAACACCATATATTTT. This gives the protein CASSPAGSSGNTIYF.

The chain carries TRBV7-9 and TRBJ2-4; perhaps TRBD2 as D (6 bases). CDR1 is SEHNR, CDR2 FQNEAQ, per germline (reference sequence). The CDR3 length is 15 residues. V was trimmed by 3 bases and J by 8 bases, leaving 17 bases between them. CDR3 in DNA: TGTGCCAGCAGCTTGAAGGGACCAGGCGGGGACATTCAGTACTTC. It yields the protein CASSLKGPGGDIQYF.

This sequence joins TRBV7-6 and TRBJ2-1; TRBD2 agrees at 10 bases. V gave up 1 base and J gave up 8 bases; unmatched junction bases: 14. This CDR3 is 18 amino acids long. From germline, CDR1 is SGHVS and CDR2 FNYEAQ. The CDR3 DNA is TGTGCCAGCAGCTTAGGCCCTGGGGCTAGCGGGAGTTTCTATGAGCAGTTCTTC. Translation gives CASSLGPGASGSFYEQFF.

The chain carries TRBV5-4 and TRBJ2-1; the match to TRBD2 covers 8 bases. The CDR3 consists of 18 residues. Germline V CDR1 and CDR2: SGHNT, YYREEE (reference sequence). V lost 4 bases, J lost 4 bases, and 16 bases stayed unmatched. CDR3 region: CASSGTGSSGRLYNEQFF. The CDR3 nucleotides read TGTGCCAGCAGCGGAACCGGCTCCAGCGGGAGACTTTACAATGAGCAGTTCTTC.

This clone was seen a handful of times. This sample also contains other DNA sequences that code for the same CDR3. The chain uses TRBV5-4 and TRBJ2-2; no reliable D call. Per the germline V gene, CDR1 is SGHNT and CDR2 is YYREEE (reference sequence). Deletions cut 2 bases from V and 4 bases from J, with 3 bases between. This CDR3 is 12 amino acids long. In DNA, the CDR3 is TGTGCCAGCAGCTTAACCACCGGGGAGCTGTTTTTT. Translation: CASSLTTGELFF.

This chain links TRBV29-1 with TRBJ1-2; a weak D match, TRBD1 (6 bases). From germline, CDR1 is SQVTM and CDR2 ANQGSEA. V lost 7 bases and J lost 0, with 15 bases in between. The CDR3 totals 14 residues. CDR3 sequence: CSAIGGQANYGYTF. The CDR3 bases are TGCAGCGCCATTGGGGGGCAAGCTAACTATGGCTACACCTTC. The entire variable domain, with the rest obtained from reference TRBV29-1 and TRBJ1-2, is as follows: SAVISQKPSRDICQRGTSLTIQCQVDSQVTMMFWYRQQPGQSLTLIATANQGSEATYESGFVIDKFPISRPNLTFSTLTVSNMSPEDSSIYLCSAIGGQANYGYTFGSGTRLTVV.

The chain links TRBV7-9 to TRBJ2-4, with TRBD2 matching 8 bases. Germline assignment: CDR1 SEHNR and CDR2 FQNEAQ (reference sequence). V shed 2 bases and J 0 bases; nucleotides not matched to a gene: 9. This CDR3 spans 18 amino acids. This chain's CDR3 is CASSLPSGPSLAKNIQYF. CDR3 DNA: TGTGCCAGCAGCTTACCTAGCGGGCCTTCGCTAGCCAAAAACATTCAGTACTTC.

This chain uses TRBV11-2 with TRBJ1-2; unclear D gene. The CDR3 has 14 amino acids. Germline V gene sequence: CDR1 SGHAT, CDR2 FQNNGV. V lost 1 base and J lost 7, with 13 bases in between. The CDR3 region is CASSLVGVGAGYTF. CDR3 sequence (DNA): TGTGCCAGCAGCTTAGTCGGGGTGGGTGCTGGCTACACCTTC.

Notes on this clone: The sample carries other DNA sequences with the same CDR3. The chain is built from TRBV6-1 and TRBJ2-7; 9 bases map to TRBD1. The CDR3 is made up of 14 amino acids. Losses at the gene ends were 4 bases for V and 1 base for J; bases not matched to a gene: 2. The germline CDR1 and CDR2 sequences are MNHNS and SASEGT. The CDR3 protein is CASSAGQGSYEQYF. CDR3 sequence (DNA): TGTGCCAGCAGTGCGGGACAGGGATCCTACGAGCAGTACTTC.

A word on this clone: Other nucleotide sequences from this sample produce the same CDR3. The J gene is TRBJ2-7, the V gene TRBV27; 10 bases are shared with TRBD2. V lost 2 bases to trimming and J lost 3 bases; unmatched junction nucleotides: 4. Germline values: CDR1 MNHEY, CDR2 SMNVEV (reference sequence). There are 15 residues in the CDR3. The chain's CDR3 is CASSLLPSGSYEQYF. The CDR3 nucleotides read TGTGCCAGCAGTTTACTCCCTAGCGGGAGCTACGAGCAGTACTTC.

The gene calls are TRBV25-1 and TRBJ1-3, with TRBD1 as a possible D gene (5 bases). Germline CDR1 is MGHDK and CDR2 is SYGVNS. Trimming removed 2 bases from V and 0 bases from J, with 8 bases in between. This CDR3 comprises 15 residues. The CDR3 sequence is CASSETGDSGNTIYF. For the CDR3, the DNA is TGTGCCAGCAGTGAAACAGGCGACTCTGGAAACACCATATATTTT.

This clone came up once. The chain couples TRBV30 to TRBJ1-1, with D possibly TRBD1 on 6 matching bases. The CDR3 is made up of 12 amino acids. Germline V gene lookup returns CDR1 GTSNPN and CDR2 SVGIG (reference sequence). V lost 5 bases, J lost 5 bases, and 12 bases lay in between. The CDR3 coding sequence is TGTGCCTGGGGGTGGGGGCGTACTGAAGCTTTCTTT. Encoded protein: CAWGWGRTEAFF. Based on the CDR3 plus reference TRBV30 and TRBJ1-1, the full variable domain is SQTIHQWPATLVQPVGSPLSLECTVEGTSNPNLYWYRQAAGRGLQLLFYSVGIGQISSEVPQNLSASRPQDRQFILSSKKLLLSDSGFYLCAWGWGRTEAFFGQGTRLTVV.

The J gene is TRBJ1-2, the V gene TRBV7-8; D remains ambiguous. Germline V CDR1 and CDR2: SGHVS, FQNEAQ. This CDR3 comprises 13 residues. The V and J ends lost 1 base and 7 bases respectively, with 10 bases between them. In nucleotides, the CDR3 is TGTGCCAGCAGCTTAGTTGTCGTGGGTGGCTACACCTTC. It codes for CASSLVVVGGYTF.

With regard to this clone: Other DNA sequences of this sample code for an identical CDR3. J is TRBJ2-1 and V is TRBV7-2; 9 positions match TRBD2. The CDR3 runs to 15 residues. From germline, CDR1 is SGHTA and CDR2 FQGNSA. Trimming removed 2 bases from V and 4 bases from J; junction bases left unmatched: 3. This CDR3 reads CASSLLAGIYNEQFF. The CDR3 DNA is TGTGCCAGCAGCTTACTAGCGGGGATATACAATGAGCAGTTCTTC. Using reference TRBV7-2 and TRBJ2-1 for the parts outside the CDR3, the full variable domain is GAGVSQSPSNKVTEKGKDVELRCDPISGHTALYWYRQSLGQGLEFLIYFQGNSAPDKSGLPSDRFSAERTGGSVSTLTIQRTQQEDSAVYLCASSLLAGIYNEQFFGPGTRLTVL.

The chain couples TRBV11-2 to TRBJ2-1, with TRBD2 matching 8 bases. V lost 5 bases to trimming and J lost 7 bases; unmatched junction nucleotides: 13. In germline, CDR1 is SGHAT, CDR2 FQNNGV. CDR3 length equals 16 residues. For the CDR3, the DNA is TGTGCCAGCAGCGCCGTGTCCAGCGGGAGCGTTAATGAGCAGTTCTTC. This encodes CASSAVSSGSVNEQFF. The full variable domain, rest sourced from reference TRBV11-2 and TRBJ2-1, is EAGVAQSPRYKIIEKRQSVAFWCNPISGHATLYWYQQILGQGPKLLIQFQNNGVVDDSQLPKDRFSAERLKGVDSTLKIQPAKLEDSAVYLCASSAVSSGSVNEQFFGPGTRLTVL.

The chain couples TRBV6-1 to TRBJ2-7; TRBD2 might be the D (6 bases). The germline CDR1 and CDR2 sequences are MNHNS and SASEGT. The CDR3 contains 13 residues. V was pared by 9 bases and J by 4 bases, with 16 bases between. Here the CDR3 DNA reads TGTGCCAGTAATACGGGAGCACGTTACGAGCAGTACTTC. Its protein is CASNTGARYEQYF.

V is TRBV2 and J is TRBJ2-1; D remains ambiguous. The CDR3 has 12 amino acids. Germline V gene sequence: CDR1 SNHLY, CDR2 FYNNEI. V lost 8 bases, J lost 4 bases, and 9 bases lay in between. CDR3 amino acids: CASQAGYNEQFF. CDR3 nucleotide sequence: TGTGCCAGCCAAGCAGGTTACAATGAGCAGTTCTTC.

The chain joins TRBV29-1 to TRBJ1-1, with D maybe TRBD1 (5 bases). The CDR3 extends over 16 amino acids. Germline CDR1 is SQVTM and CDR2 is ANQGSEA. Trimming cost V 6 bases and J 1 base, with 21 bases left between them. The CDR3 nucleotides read TGCAGCGTGGGCCCCTTTTCCCCAGGGCGGAACACTGAAGCTTTCTTT. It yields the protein CSVGPFSPGRNTEAFF.

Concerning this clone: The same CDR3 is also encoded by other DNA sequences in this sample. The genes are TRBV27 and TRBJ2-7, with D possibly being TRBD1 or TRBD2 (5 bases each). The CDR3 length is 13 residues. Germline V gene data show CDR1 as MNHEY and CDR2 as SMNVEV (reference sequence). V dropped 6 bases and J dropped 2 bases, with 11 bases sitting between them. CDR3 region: CASRGRRTYEQYF. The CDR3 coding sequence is TGTGCCAGCAGGGGACGGAGGACCTACGAGCAGTACTTC.

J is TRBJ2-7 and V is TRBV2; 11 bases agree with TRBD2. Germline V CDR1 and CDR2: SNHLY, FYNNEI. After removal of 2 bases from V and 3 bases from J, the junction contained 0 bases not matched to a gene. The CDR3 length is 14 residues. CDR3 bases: TGTGCCAGCAGTGAACTAGCGGGAGGCTACGAGCAGTACTTC. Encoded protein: CASSELAGGYEQYF.

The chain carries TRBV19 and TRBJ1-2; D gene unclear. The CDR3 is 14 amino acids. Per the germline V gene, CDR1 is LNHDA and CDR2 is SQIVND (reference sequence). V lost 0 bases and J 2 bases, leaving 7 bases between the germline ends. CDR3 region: CASSIDRENYGYTF. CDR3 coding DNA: TGTGCCAGTAGTATAGATCGGGAGAACTATGGCTACACCTTC.

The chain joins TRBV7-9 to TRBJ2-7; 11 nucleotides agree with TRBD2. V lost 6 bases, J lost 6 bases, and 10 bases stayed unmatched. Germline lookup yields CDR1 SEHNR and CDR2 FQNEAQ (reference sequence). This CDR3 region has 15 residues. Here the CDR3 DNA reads TGTGCCAGCAGGCCCACTAGCGGGGGACTCATCGAGCAGTACTTC. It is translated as CASRPTSGGLIEQYF.

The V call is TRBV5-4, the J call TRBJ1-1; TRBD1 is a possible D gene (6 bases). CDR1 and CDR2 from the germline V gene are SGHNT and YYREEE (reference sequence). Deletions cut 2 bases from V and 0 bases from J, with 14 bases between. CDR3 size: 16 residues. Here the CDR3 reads CASSLGRDIMNTEAFF. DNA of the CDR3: TGTGCCAGCAGCTTAGGTAGGGACATTATGAACACTGAAGCTTTCTTT.

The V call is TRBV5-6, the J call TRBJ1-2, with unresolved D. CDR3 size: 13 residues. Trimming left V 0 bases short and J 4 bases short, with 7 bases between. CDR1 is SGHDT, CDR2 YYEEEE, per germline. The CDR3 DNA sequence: TGTGCCAGCAGCTTGGTGTCCCTCTATGGCTACACCTTC. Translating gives CASSLVSLYGYTF.